This T cell receptor (beta chain) stems from a study of CD8 T cells in ankylosing spondylitis. General study results and limits: Both synovial fluid and blood in reactive arthritis had previously been reported to carry some motif variants. Disease-linked clones bore a CD8+ phenotype, appearing relatively rarely in peripheral blood. A motif in TCR beta, a set of eight or nine highly homologous variants, appeared characteristic of ankylosing spondylitis blood. Disease-associated clones were reportedly significantly overrepresented in matched ankylosing spondylitis synovial fluid.

The V gene lost 2 bases and the J gene lost 11 bases, with 10 bases spanning the gap. The CDR3 has 12 residues. Note on this clonotype: What it recognizes is unknown.

Using quantitative 5'-RACE with molecular barcodes, the authors made TCR beta libraries. TCRdb reprocessed the 5' RACE reads via MiXCR and lists one record per CDR3 protein. In the table there are about 750,000 distinct CDR3 sequences, around 17% of which are singletons. The origin of this receptor is a male donor with ankylosing spondylitis. Sequencing used blood, either unsorted or a sorted T cell fraction (not recorded which). V gene TRBV12-3 or TRBV12-4 combines with J gene TRBJ2-1; unclear D gene. The CDR3 spells CASSLSRAQQFF. For the CDR3, the DNA is TGTGCCAGCAGTTTATCCCGGGCCCAGCAGTTCTTC.